Here is one T cell receptor beta chain with its context. Which antigen it targets is not known. One base away there is no much larger clone; base qualities are not given. These data belong to a study of blood T cell repertoires in COVID-19 (TCRdb year 2020). The study in broad terms: Samples from collaborators originated in the United States, Italy and Spain and spanned both the acute and convalescent phases of COVID-19. The prospective study material was composed of cDNA or gDNA derived from T cells, B-cell-depleted T cells, or PBMCs. Subjects who had been exposed to COVID-19, were actively infected with it, or had recovered from it provided the deeply sampled blood TCRbeta repertoires that made up the dataset. A freely available public database, intended as a resource for researchers studying the immune response to SARS-CoV-2, is where the repertoires were released. Samples came from the ongoing ImmuneRACE study (first 160 participants) plus 1,254 subjects from 6 global collaborators. Sample metadata almost always included a de-identified subject ID, COVID-19 status, age in years and sex. Where available, HLA class I and class II types were obtained from metadata supplied by the sample provider rather than from assay-based typing.

Another Seattle source contributed samples from volunteer blood donors who had recovered from COVID-19. The collaborating institutions used their own protocols to collect whole blood in K2EDTA tubes. For TCRbeta analysis, collaborator samples were shipped as frozen whole blood, as isolated PBMCs, or as DNA extracted from either sample type. Broader findings and caveats from the paper: How much clinical and demographic metadata was included differed by source and by participant, and the metadata was provided uncurated.

TCRbeta CDR3 regions were amplified from genomic DNA by means of the immunoSEQ Assay, a bias-controlled multiplex PCR. The original pipeline was this. The number of nucleated cells in each sample was estimated from the amplification of reference gene primers within the assay. To quantify the absolute abundance of each unique TCRbeta CDR3 rearrangement, sequence reads were collapsed and filtered. For each sample, productive Simpson clonality was calculated as the square root of Simpson's diversity index over productive rearrangements. TCRdb took over this immuneACCESS table, retaining in-frame rearrangements with V and J assigned. Such tables are incomplete; in checked studies, under half of the missing clones stem from an unresolved V gene, and the remainder is unexplained. V, J and clone size are those of that table, while D and trimming were read from the DNA. For this sample there are some 350,000 clones; around nine tenths appear just once. 3% to 4% of the sample is in the top ten clones.

For CDR1 and CDR2, the germline V gene lists MNHNS and SASEGT. The CDR3, from cysteine to phenylalanine, totals 21 residues. The retained sequence is limited to the CDR3, 63 bases, with the frame set at the first base. V trim: 0 bases; J trim: 4 bases; unmatched bases: 19. This clonotype was sampled from a woman aged 18 to 35 who had recovered from COVID-19. The rearranged segments are TRBV6-1 and TRBJ1-1; a stretch of 11 junction bases matches TRBD1. Sequencing input: peripheral blood. The DNA sequence reads TGTGCCAGCAGTGAAGCGGGGACAGGGGGACTATCCCGCACCGGGAGCACTGAAGCTTTCTTT. This codes for CASSEAGTGGLSRTGSTEAFF.